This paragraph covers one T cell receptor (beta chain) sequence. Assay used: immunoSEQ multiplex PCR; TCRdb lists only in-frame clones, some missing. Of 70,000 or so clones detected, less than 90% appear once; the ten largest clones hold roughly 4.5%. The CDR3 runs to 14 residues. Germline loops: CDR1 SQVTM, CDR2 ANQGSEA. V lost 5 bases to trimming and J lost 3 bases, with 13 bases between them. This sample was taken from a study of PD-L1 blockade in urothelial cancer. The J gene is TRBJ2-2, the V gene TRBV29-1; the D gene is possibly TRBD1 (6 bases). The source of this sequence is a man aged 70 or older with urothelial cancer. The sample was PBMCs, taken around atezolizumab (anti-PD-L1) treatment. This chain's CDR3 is CSVSRRGDTGELFF. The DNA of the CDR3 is TGCAGCGTTTCCCGCAGGGGAGACACCGGGGAGCTGTTTTTT.